This T cell receptor (beta chain) was found in a study of blood T cells in healthy people across ages. The study's findings and limits: With unsorted PBMCs, a conclusive comparison of naive versus antigen-experienced cells was not possible. Calculation of diversity from one million T cells yielded estimates considered to be underestimates. Naive CD4+ cells and diversity were both higher in long-lived donors than in aged donors.

With V trimmed by 1 base and J by 3 bases, 4 bases remained unmatched. CDR1 and CDR2 (germline): MGHRA, YSYEKL. The CDR3 contains 15 residues. Primers used in a second PCR of about 6 to 11 cycles were a sample-barcoded 5' primer and a J-beta primer mix. TCRdb recomputed calls from the 5' RACE reads with MiXCR, one row per CDR3 protein. The repertoire holds about 1.1 million distinct CDR3 sequences, with around two fifths as singletons. Each donor gave 9 to 10 milliliters of peripheral blood. There are a few counts of this clonotype. As yet, its antigen is unknown. The source of this sequence is a man aged 18 to 29 in good health. This chain connects TRBV4-1 to TRBJ1-2; TRBD1 matches 8 bases. Sequenced material: blood. CDR3 amino acids: CASSQVGQEHYGYTF. CDR3 bases: TGCGCCAGCAGCCAAGTGGGACAGGAACACTATGGCTACACCTTC.